These 21 T cell receptor beta chains share one sample of origin, sequenced in a study of radiotherapy plus CTLA-4 blockade in lung cancer (dated by TCRdb to the late 2010s). Library creation used the immunoSEQ multiplex PCR assay. This immuneACCESS table, as held by TCRdb, lists in-frame sequences with V and J called but not all clones. Of the missing ones, under half trace to an unresolved V gene in checked studies; the others have no known cause. The sample table lists some 66,000 clones, about 85% of them with a count of one. Approximately 4.1% of the sample comes from the top ten. The source was peripheral blood, collected from a patient treated with radiotherapy plus ipilimumab. The receptors were sampled from a human donor with non-small cell lung cancer who had a partial response to radiotherapy plus ipilimumab.

This chain uses TRBV11-2 with TRBJ2-1; TRBD2 agrees at 12 bases. There are 16 residues in the CDR3. J lost 1 base, V lost 5 bases, and 3 bases had no gene match. The germline gives CDR1 SGHAT, CDR2 FQNNGV. CDR3 bases: TGTGCCAGCAGCCTACTAGCGGGAGGATCCTACAATGAGCAGTTCTTC. Translated, it gives CASSLLAGGSYNEQFF.

The rearrangement uses TRBV28 and TRBJ1-5, with 8 nucleotides matching TRBD1. In germline, CDR1 is MDHEN, CDR2 SYDVKM. The CDR3 has 15 residues. V was pared by 3 bases and J by 5 bases, with 6 bases of the junction left unmatched. The CDR3, as DNA: TGTGCCAGCAGTTTGGCAGGGGGCCCCCATCAGCCCCAGCATTTT. Its translation: CASSLAGGPHQPQHF.

V gene TRBV19 combines with J gene TRBJ2-5, with 9 positions matching TRBD2. The CDR3 has 16 amino acids. Losses at the gene ends were 1 base for V and 5 bases for J; bases not matched to a gene: 8. Germline assignment: CDR1 LNHDA and CDR2 SQIVND (reference sequence). CDR3 nucleotides: TGTGCCAGTAGTATAGGGGGGCTAGCGGGACGGGAGACCCAGTACTTC. Its translation is CASSIGGLAGRETQYF.

The chain combines TRBV7-3 with TRBJ2-5; D is unresolved. The CDR3 contains 13 residues. Germline CDR1 is SGHTA and CDR2 is FQGTGA. V was pared by 7 bases and J by 5 bases, with 14 bases between. CDR3 DNA: TGTGCCAGCACTACTAACCCCCGTGAGACCCAGTACTTC. Translation: CASTTNPRETQYF.

A few counts support this clone. The CDR3: CASGRESYEQYF. CDR3 sequence (DNA): TGTGCCAGCGGCAGGGAATCCTACGAGCAGTACTTC. The chain combines TRBV7-9 with TRBJ2-7, with D possibly being TRBD1 (5 bases). The CDR3 consists of 12 residues. Trimming removed 8 bases at V and 1 base at J, with 9 bases between. Per the germline V gene, CDR1 is SEHNR and CDR2 is FQNEAQ (reference sequence).

The V and J genes are TRBV2 and TRBJ1-4; D perhaps matches TRBD1 (5 bases). Germline CDR1 SNHLY, CDR2 FYNNEI. The CDR3 loop spans 13 amino acids. V gave up 11 bases and J gave up 1 base, with 11 bases separating them. The CDR3 DNA is TGTGCCGGACACCACCAAACTAATGAAAAACTGTTTTTT. This gives the protein CAGHHQTNEKLFF.

The chain joins TRBV5-6 to TRBJ1-1, with a weak D call TRBD1 (6 bases). This CDR3 is built from 15 residues. The V and J ends lost 3 bases and 1 base respectively, with 13 bases between them. In germline, CDR1 is SGHDT, CDR2 YYEEEE. The CDR3 coding sequence is TGTGCCAGCAGCTCCTCGGGGGGCGGGAACACTGAAGCTTTCTTT. As protein: CASSSSGGGNTEAFF.

The rearrangement uses TRBV6-1 and TRBJ1-2; 7 bases are shared with TRBD1. The germline gives CDR1 MNHNS, CDR2 SASEGT. The CDR3 has 14 amino acids. The V gene end was trimmed by 1 base and the J gene end by 4 bases; junction bases not matched to a gene: 3. The CDR3 coding sequence is TGTGCCAGCAGTGAAGGGGGGACAGTCTATGGCTACACCTTC. The encoded protein is CASSEGGTVYGYTF.

This clone was recorded only once. This chain joins TRBV5-1 and TRBJ2-5, with no clear D. V was trimmed by 2 bases and J by 4 bases, leaving 9 bases between them. Per germline, CDR1 SGHRS and CDR2 YFSETQ. The CDR3 length is 13 residues. In nucleotides, the CDR3 is TGCGCCAGCAGCTTTGGGCCGGTAGAGACCCAGTACTTC. Encoded protein: CASSFGPVETQYF.

The V gene is TRBV10-3, the J gene TRBJ2-2, with 15 bases that match TRBD2. The germline V gene has CDR1 ENHRY and CDR2 SYGVKD. After removal of 6 bases from V and 2 bases from J, the junction contained 7 bases not matched to a gene. The CDR3 runs 18 residues. In DNA form, the CDR3 reads TGTGCCATCAGCTCGGGACTAGCGGGAGGTGGTAACACCGGGGAGCTGTTTTTT. This encodes CAISSGLAGGGNTGELFF.

V gene TRBV6-1 combines with J gene TRBJ2-3; unclear D gene. Germline CDR1 is MNHNS and CDR2 is SASEGT. CDR3 size: 13 residues. The V gene lost 0 bases and the J gene lost 4 bases, with 5 bases spanning the gap. This CDR3 is CASSEAPADTQYF. The CDR3 DNA is TGTGCCAGCAGTGAAGCCCCCGCAGATACGCAGTATTTT.

Of note for this clone: A read error is possible here, since a much larger clone lies one base away. Other DNA sequences from this sample encode an identical CDR3 as well. The rearrangement uses TRBV4-1 and TRBJ2-3; 8 bases agree with TRBD2. Germline trimming cut 0 bases from V and 3 bases from J; bases unmatched to any gene: 5. The germline V gene encodes CDR1 MGHRA and CDR2 YSYEKL. This CDR3 has 16 amino acids. The CDR3 nucleotides read TGCGCCAGCAGCCAAGATTGGTCTAGCGGGACAGATACGCAGTATTTT. Translated: CASSQDWSSGTDTQYF.

This chain joins TRBV6-1 and TRBJ2-1, with a weak D call TRBD1 (6 bases). The CDR3 has 15 amino acids. V shed 2 bases and J shed 0 bases, with 8 bases lying between them. The germline V gene has CDR1 MNHNS and CDR2 SASEGT. The DNA for the CDR3 is TGTGCCAGCAGTGAACGAGGGGGCTCCTACAATGAGCAGTTCTTC. Translated, it gives CASSERGGSYNEQFF.

This rearrangement joins TRBV2 to TRBJ2-5, with 12 bases lining up with TRBD1. Germline V lookup: CDR1 SNHLY, CDR2 FYNNEI. V trimming: 6 bases; J trimming: 2 bases; junction bases outside the gene matches: 10. This CDR3 spans 17 amino acids. The CDR3 nucleotides are TGTGCCAGCAGAAAAAGGGGGACAGGGGGCGAACAAGAGACCCAGTACTTC. Its protein is CASRKRGTGGEQETQYF.

This rearrangement joins TRBV5-6 to TRBJ2-3; the D gene is possibly TRBD2 (5 bases). V lost 0 bases and J lost 1, with 15 bases in between. The CDR3 has 17 residues. CDR1 and CDR2 from the germline V gene are SGHDT and YYEEEE. The CDR3 here is CASSLASYLTRTDTQYF. The CDR3 nucleotides read TGTGCCAGCAGCTTGGCTAGCTACTTAACCCGCACAGATACGCAGTATTTT.

In this sample, this clone turned up once. V usage is TRBV29-1 and J usage is TRBJ2-5; 9 bases align to TRBD2. The J call is in doubt because the DNA end fits TRBJ2-7 better. The CDR3 spans 10 residues. Germline CDR1 and CDR2: SQVTM and ANQGSEA. The CDR3, as DNA: TGCAGCGGCGGGGGGGACGAGCAGTACTTC. Translating it yields CSGGGDEQYF.

The V call is TRBV7-6, the J call TRBJ2-5, with D tentatively TRBD1 (6 bases). The J call could be wrong; TRBJ2-7 is a better fit for the DNA end. Germline assignment: CDR1 SGHVS and CDR2 FNYEAQ. This CDR3 is 16 amino acids long. The CDR3 region has the DNA TGTGCCAGCAGCCTGGCCCCCCCGGCAGGGGCCAACGAGCAGTACTTC. This translates into CASSLAPPAGANEQYF.

About this clone itself: At one end the junction does not follow the germline gene, possibly because of a read error. The chain uses TRBV5-1 and TRBJ2-2, with 9 nucleotides matching TRBD1. CDR1 and CDR2 from the germline V gene are SGHRS and YFSETQ. The CDR3 is 16 residues long. CDR3 protein: CASRRPGQGGTGKLFF. The CDR3 DNA sequence: TGCGCCAGCAGACGGCCGGGACAGGGTGGGACCGGGAAGCTGTTTTTT. Combining the CDR3 with reference TRBV5-1 and TRBJ2-2 gives the whole variable domain KAGVTQTPRYLIKTRGQQVTLSCSPISGHRSVSWYQQTPGQGLQFLFEYFSETQRNKGNFPGRFSGRQFSNSRSEMNVSTLELGDSALYLCASRRPGQGGTGKLFFGEGSRLTVL.

The chain joins TRBV18 to TRBJ2-2, with 7 bases identical to TRBD1. Looked up from germline, CDR1 is KGHSH and CDR2 is LQKENI. There are 16 residues in the CDR3. V trimming: 3 bases; J trimming: 1 base; junction bases outside the gene matches: 5. This chain's CDR3 is CASSPTGTVNTGELFF. The CDR3 bases are TGTGCCAGCTCACCCACCGGGACAGTGAACACCGGGGAGCTGTTTTTT.

This clone appeared a few times. The genes are TRBV2 and TRBJ2-7; TRBD1 aligns across 8 bases. The trim removed 5 bases at V and 1 base at J, leaving 1 base unmatched. CDR1 and CDR2 (germline): SNHLY, FYNNEI. The length of the CDR3 is 13 residues. The CDR3 region is CASSYRGSYEQYF. Written as DNA, the CDR3 is TGTGCCAGCAGTTACAGGGGGTCCTACGAGCAGTACTTC.

V gene TRBV5-4 combines with J gene TRBJ2-7; TRBD2 might be the D (7 bases). This CDR3 region has 16 residues. The V end lost 4 bases, the J end lost 1 base, and 18 bases lay between the germline ends. Looked up from germline, CDR1 is SGHNT and CDR2 is YYREEE (reference sequence). The CDR3 DNA reads as TGTGCCAGCAGCCCTGGAGGGGGGGGATTGTCCTACGAGCAGTACTTC. Translating gives CASSPGGGGLSYEQYF.